These 14 T cell receptor beta chains were all obtained from the same sample, sequenced in a study of OX40 agonist ivuxolimab in advanced cancers. Measured with immunoSEQ multiplex PCR; TCRdb has only the in-frame clones, and not every one. The sample holds approximately 70,000 clones, roughly 73% seen once. The specimen comprised CD4+ or CD8+ T cells sorted from blood, sampled in a trial of the OX40 agonist ivuxolimab. Every receptor here comes from an adult with an advanced solid tumor such as melanoma, head and neck, liver or kidney cancer.

This clone was recorded many times. V usage is TRBV7-9 and J usage is TRBJ1-1, with no clear D. Germline CDR1 SEHNR, CDR2 FQNEAQ (reference sequence). The CDR3 is 14 residues long. With 4 bases removed from V and 1 base from J, the gap between germline ends came to 10 bases. CDR3: CASSSGRPNTEAFF. CDR3 bases: TGTGCCAGCAGCTCCGGGAGACCGAACACTGAAGCTTTCTTT.

This chain uses TRBV28 with TRBJ2-7; the match to TRBD2 covers 9 bases. Trimming at V came to 6 bases and at J to 4 bases, leaving 10 bases not matched to a gene. CDR3 length: 15 amino acids. The germline V gene encodes CDR1 MDHEN and CDR2 SYDVKM. The CDR3 region is CASSPAGGGAYEQYF. CDR3 DNA sequence: TGTGCCAGCAGCCCAGCCGGCGGGGGGGCATACGAGCAGTACTTC.

The J gene is TRBJ2-2, the V gene TRBV5-1; D is ambiguous. Trimming stripped 1 base from V and 7 bases from J, with 11 bases between. The germline V gene has CDR1 SGHRS and CDR2 YFSETQ. CDR3 length equals 14 residues. The CDR3 DNA reads as TGCGCCAGCAGCTTGCCCAGCGATGGCGGGGAGCTGTTTTTT. This encodes CASSLPSDGGELFF.

The chain joins TRBV7-6 to TRBJ2-1; TRBD2 matches 9 bases. The germline V gene encodes CDR1 SGHVS and CDR2 FNYEAQ. CDR3 length: 13 amino acids. V lost 5 bases to trimming and J lost 9 bases; unmatched junction nucleotides: 5. The DNA for the CDR3 is TGTGCCAGCAGCCCCGGACTAGCGCGTGAGCAGTTCTTC. It is translated as CASSPGLAREQFF. The complete variable domain, with remaining parts taken from reference TRBV7-6 and TRBJ2-1, reads GAGVSQSPRYKVTKRGQDVALRCDPISGHVSLYWYRQALGQGPEFLTYFNYEAQQDKSGLPNDRFSAERPEGSISTLTIQRTEQRDSAMYRCASSPGLAREQFFGPGTRLTVL.

This clone was found once. V and J are TRBV4-2 and TRBJ2-5, with a weak D call TRBD1 (6 bases). Trimming took off 0 bases at V and 2 bases at J, with 10 bases between the two ends. The CDR3 is 15 amino acids. Per germline, CDR1 LGHNA and CDR2 YNFKEQ. The CDR3 DNA reads TGTGCCAGCAGCCAAGACGGGACACAGCAAGAGACCCAGTACTTC. Translating it yields CASSQDGTQQETQYF.

The rearrangement links TRBV7-3 to TRBJ2-7, with D hard to call. The germline V gene encodes CDR1 SGHTA and CDR2 FQGTGA. With 2 bases removed from V and 2 bases from J, the gap between germline ends came to 7 bases. The CDR3 totals 13 residues. The CDR3 here is CASSLANTYEQYF. In nucleotides, the CDR3 is TGTGCCAGCAGCTTAGCTAACACCTACGAGCAGTACTTC.

The J gene is TRBJ2-2, the V gene TRBV4-1, with unresolved D. The CDR3 is made up of 17 amino acids. Germline CDR1 and CDR2: MGHRA and YSYEKL. V gave up 3 bases and J gave up 4 bases, with 18 bases separating them. The CDR3 loop is CASSHADMGLLTGELFF. The CDR3 bases are TGCGCCAGCAGCCATGCTGATATGGGCCTGCTCACCGGGGAGCTGTTTTTT.

This chain connects TRBV4-2 to TRBJ1-4; D ambiguous. The germline V and J ends were trimmed by 4 bases and 0 bases, with 18 bases remaining between them. In germline, CDR1 is LGHNA, CDR2 YNFKEQ. This CDR3 is built from 18 residues. CDR3 DNA sequence: TGTGCCAGCAGCCCCATGGTAACGGGAGTTGCAACTAATGAAAAACTGTTTTTT. As protein: CASSPMVTGVATNEKLFF.

CDR3 in amino acids: CASSRGNEQFF. CDR3 sequence (DNA): TGTGCCAGCTCTAGGGGGAATGAGCAGTTCTTC. This chain uses TRBV11-3 with TRBJ2-1; D is perhaps TRBD1 (6 bases). Trimming pared 8 bases from V and 7 bases from J, leaving 9 bases between. The CDR3 extends over 11 amino acids. The germline gives CDR1 SGHNT, CDR2 YENEEA.

The rearrangement uses TRBV7-9 and TRBJ2-5; D is ambiguous. The V end was cut by 1 base, the J end by 11 bases, with 20 bases between. This CDR3 has 15 residues. Germline V gene data show CDR1 as SEHNR and CDR2 as FQNEAQ (reference sequence). The CDR3 sequence: CASSLEGGTSYEQYF. DNA for the CDR3: TGTGCCAGCAGCTTAGAGGGCGGTACGTCCTATGAGCAGTACTTC.

A single count supports this clone. This chain links TRBV10-3 with TRBJ1-2; TRBD1 aligns across 7 bases. Per germline, CDR1 ENHRY and CDR2 SYGVKD. The CDR3 consists of 16 residues. V lost 6 bases to trimming and J lost 0 bases; unmatched junction nucleotides: 10. The CDR3 protein is CAISSGTVRANYGYTF. The CDR3 DNA follows: TGTGCCATCAGCTCCGGGACAGTAAGAGCTAACTATGGCTACACCTTC.

V usage is TRBV5-1 and J usage is TRBJ2-1, with 10 bases lining up with TRBD2. The CDR3 spans 15 residues. Germline trimming cut 4 bases from V and 4 bases from J; bases unmatched to any gene: 5. Germline-derived CDR1 and CDR2 are SGHRS and YFSETQ. CDR3 protein: CASSRTSGEYNEQFF. CDR3 DNA: TGCGCCAGCAGCCGTACTAGCGGGGAGTACAATGAGCAGTTCTTC.

The genes are TRBV6-5 and TRBJ2-5; 9 bases fit TRBD1. The germline V gene encodes CDR1 MNHEY and CDR2 SVGAGI. The CDR3 has 15 amino acids. The V gene end was trimmed by 4 bases and the J gene end by 4 bases; junction bases not matched to a gene: 7. CDR3 sequence (DNA): TGTGCCAGCAGTTCAACGGGACAGGGTCGAGAGACCCAGTACTTC. As protein: CASSSTGQGRETQYF.

This clone has more than one count but fewer than ten. The V and J genes are TRBV11-1 and TRBJ2-3; 8 bases fit TRBD1. The V gene's germline CDR1 is SGHAT and CDR2 FQDESV (reference sequence). The CDR3 spans 17 residues. The V gene end was trimmed by 6 bases and the J gene end by 1 base; junction bases not matched to a gene: 12. This CDR3 reads CASRRQGASTGTDTQYF. CDR3 sequence (DNA): TGTGCCAGCAGGCGTCAGGGGGCTTCCACTGGCACAGATACGCAGTATTTT.